Listed here are 9 T cell receptor beta chains from one sample, sequenced in a study of CD8 T cells in ankylosing spondylitis. TCRdb reprocessed the 5' RACE reads with MiXCR, giving one entry per CDR3 protein. The sample lists about 130,000 distinct CDR3 sequences; around 9.3% were seen once. Sequences were obtained from blood, either unsorted or a sorted T cell fraction (not recorded which). The receptors were sampled from a male donor with ankylosing spondylitis or in good health (not recorded which).

This clonotype was seen many times. This chain links TRBV5-1 with TRBJ2-2; D might be TRBD1 or TRBD2, each matching 6 bases. The V gene lost 8 bases and the J gene lost 7 bases, with 18 bases spanning the gap. Germline values: CDR1 SGHRS, CDR2 YFSETQ. CDR3 length: 14 amino acids. The CDR3 sequence is CASGVGGNGGELFF. CDR3 sequence (DNA): TGCGCCAGTGGCGTCGGGGGCAATGGCGGGGAGCTGTTTTTT.

This clonotype occurred many times. V and J are TRBV7-2 and TRBJ2-7; D not certain. The CDR3 is made up of 17 amino acids. Germline-derived CDR1 and CDR2 are SGHTA and FQGNSA. V gave up 3 bases and J gave up 4 bases, with 22 bases separating them. As DNA, the CDR3 is TGTGCCAGCAGCTTGCCCGCTGGCAGTCGAGCCTCTTACGAGCAGTACTTC. Protein sequence: CASSLPAGSRASYEQYF.

This clonotype was seen repeatedly, ten times or more. This sequence joins TRBV29-1 and TRBJ2-1, with TRBD2 as a possible D gene (6 bases). The V end lost 6 bases, the J end lost 0 bases, and 15 bases lay between the germline ends. CDR1 is SQVTM, CDR2 ANQGSEA, per germline. This CDR3 comprises 15 residues. CDR3 in amino acids: CSVDIAVLSYNEQFF. The CDR3 bases are TGCAGCGTCGATATAGCGGTTCTCTCCTACAATGAGCAGTTCTTC.

This clonotype has a count of ten or more. The CDR3 bases are TGTGCCAGCAGCGCACAAACTAGCTCCTACGAGCAGTACTTC. Translation: CASSAQTSSYEQYF. J is TRBJ2-7 and V is TRBV7-6, with D perhaps TRBD2 (5 bases). Germline V gives CDR1 SGHVS, CDR2 FNYEAQ. CDR3 size: 14 residues. Trimming took 5 bases from V and 0 from J, leaving 11 bases between them.

In its sample, this clonotype was seen many times. DNA for the CDR3: TGTGCCAGCAGTGGGACTAGCGGGAGGGCATGGTCGTACAATGAGCAGTTCTTC. Protein product: CASSGTSGRAWSYNEQFF. V gene TRBV2 combines with J gene TRBJ2-1; TRBD2 aligns across 15 bases. Per germline, CDR1 SNHLY and CDR2 FYNNEI. There are 18 residues in the CDR3. V lost 4 bases to trimming and J lost 4 bases; unmatched junction nucleotides: 8.

The rearrangement joins TRBV5-1 to TRBJ2-5; 11 positions match TRBD2. Per germline, CDR1 SGHRS and CDR2 YFSETQ. The CDR3 is made up of 15 amino acids. J lost 5 bases, V lost 4 bases, and 7 bases had no gene match. As DNA, the CDR3 is TGCGCCAGCAGCGTAGGACTAGCGGGTGTTGAGACCCAGTACTTC. Translating gives CASSVGLAGVETQYF.

Note on this clonotype: This sequence may be a read error, since a much larger clone differs from it by one base. This rearrangement joins TRBV5-1 to TRBJ2-7; D might be TRBD2 (6 bases). V lost 4 bases and J 3 bases, leaving 11 bases between the germline ends. The CDR3 is made up of 13 amino acids. Germline CDR1 reads SGHRS; CDR2 reads YFSETQ. CDR3 loop: CASSTGDCYEQYF. CDR3 DNA: TGCGCCAGCAGCACCGGGGACTGCTACGAGCAGTACTTC. The variable domain in full, with the rest retrieved from reference TRBV5-1 and TRBJ2-7, is KAGVTQTPRYLIKTRGQQVTLSCSPISGHRSVSWYQQTPGQGLQFLFEYFSETQRNKGNFPGRFSGRQFSNSRSEMNVSTLELGDSALYLCASSTGDCYEQYFGPGTRLTVT.

This clonotype was seen many times. This chain connects TRBV7-2 to TRBJ2-7; tentative D call: TRBD1 (5 bases). The CDR3 sequence is 13 residues long. Trimming removed 6 bases from V and 5 bases from J, with 14 bases in between. The germline V gene has CDR1 SGHTA and CDR2 FQGNSA. In nucleotides, the CDR3 is TGTGCCAGCAGGAGATCAGGGCGCGACGAGCAGTACTTC. Protein sequence: CASRRSGRDEQYF.

This chain connects TRBV4-3 to TRBJ2-7; the D is unclear. V was shortened by 1 base and J by 7 bases, with 14 bases between the two germline ends. The CDR3 consists of 14 residues. The germline V gene encodes CDR1 LGHNA and CDR2 YSLEER. CDR3 DNA sequence: TGCGCCAGCAGCCAAGGTTCCGGAATGGGGGAGCAGTACTTC. This encodes CASSQGSGMGEQYF.